The source of this T cell receptor beta chain is a study of shared clonotypes between healthy human individuals. J lost 2 bases, V lost 1 base, and 5 bases had no gene match. CDR3 length equals 17 residues. Germline V gene data show CDR1 as SGDLS and CDR2 as YYNGEE. Only in-frame clones appear in the TCRdb table, and some are missing; sequencing was by immunoSEQ multiplex PCR. The data hold under 350,000 clones, with around nine tenths observed a single time. Input material: memory CD8+ T cells sorted from blood. Subset defined: CD45RO+ cells pooled with CCR7-negative TemRA cells. The chain employs TRBV9 and TRBJ2-3; 12 nucleotides agree with TRBD2. This clonotype was sampled from a man aged 18 to 29 in good health. CDR3 sequence reads: CASSVSTSGGSTDTQYF. In DNA form, the CDR3 reads TGTGCCAGCAGCGTATCGACTAGCGGGGGCTCCACAGATACGCAGTATTTT.